A selection of T cell receptor beta chains follows, all from one sample in a study of PD-1 blockade in mismatch repair-deficient tumors. Assay used: immunoSEQ multiplex PCR; TCRdb lists only in-frame clones, some missing. The data show roughly 130,000 clones, roughly 90% seen once. The sample consisted of peripheral blood, taken 70 to 72 weeks after starting pembrolizumab. These TCRs come from an adult with mismatch repair-deficient cancer. Each CDR3 is given with its conserved first and last residue. Each record gives: D gene, CDR3 length, J gene, V gene, CDR3 protein. A D gene is named only where the DNA matches it firmly.

TRBD2,17,TRBJ2-1,TRBV6-1,CASSVTSGSSGYNEQFF
-,12,TRBJ2-1,TRBV5-6,CASSSQRKEQFF
-,11,TRBJ2-1,TRBV30,CAWTPLGEQFF
-,15,TRBJ2-1,TRBV7-6,CASSLAPTQYNEQFF
-,12,TRBJ2-1,TRBV2,CASSGSSAEQFF
TRBD1,14,TRBJ2-7,TRBV4-1,CASSLRQGAYEQYF
TRBD1,16,TRBJ2-4,TRBV19,CASSPTGAGAKNIQYF
TRBD1,16,TRBJ2-3,TRBV12-5,CASGWGQQGAGDTQYF
TRBD2,18,TRBJ2-3,TRBV2,CASSEAPGTSTSTDTQYF
TRBD2,15,TRBJ2-2,TRBV10-3,CAIRLSGSDTGELFF
TRBD1,16,TRBJ2-7,TRBV15,CATSRDRGSRGYEQYF
-,15,TRBJ2-2,TRBV5-1,CASSLEVQQGGELFF
TRBD1,18,TRBJ2-6,TRBV27,CASSLLSAGGGGANVLTF
-,14,TRBJ2-1,TRBV27,CASSTQTPYNEQFF
TRBD2,15,TRBJ2-1,TRBV2,CASSYTSGGTNEQFF
-,14,TRBJ2-1,TRBV5-1,CASSLSSSYNEQFF
-,14,TRBJ2-1,TRBV7-8,CASSPNSPYSEQFF
TRBD2,17,TRBJ2-1,TRBV4-1,CASSQDWASGGNNEQFF
TRBD1,15,TRBJ1-3,TRBV4-3,CASSQTGGGGNTIYF
TRBD1,15,TRBJ1-2,TRBV29-1,CSVRFQGALGYGYTF
TRBD2,12,TRBJ2-5,TRBV25-1,CASSATSVDQYF
TRBD2,15,TRBJ2-1,TRBV7-8,CASSSPGLAHNEQFF